This TCR beta chain comes out of a study of T cells in Graves' hyperthyroidism and ophthalmopathy. This clonotype was picked up many times. TCR beta CDR3 sequences were amplified from RNA transcripts. The study used the HTBI primer set for a first-round RT-PCR of the TCR CDR3. One entry per CDR3 protein, called by TCRdb with MiXCR from the multiplex PCR reads. Of fewer than 550,000 distinct CDR3 sequences listed, around a sixth are singletons. The CDR3 totals 15 residues. After removal of 6 bases from V and 0 bases from J, the junction contained 6 bases not matched to a gene. CDR1 is SGHNT, CDR2 YENEEA, per germline.

This TCR was sampled from a woman aged 18-29 years with Graves' hyperthyroidism. Sequencing used blood. The chain joins TRBV11-3 to TRBJ2-3, with 7 bases fitting TRBD2. The CDR3 is CASSLLSGSTDTQYF. The CDR3 DNA follows: TGTGCCAGCAGTCTCCTTAGCGGGAGCACAGATACGCAGTATTTT.